Below, one T cell receptor (beta chain) is given with its context. Measured with immunoSEQ multiplex PCR; TCRdb has only the in-frame clones, and not every one. The sample carries some 140,000 clones, about 93% recorded once. The record originates from a study of T cell responses to AZD1222 COVID-19 vaccine. Whole-study context: Combined were second doses at about 4 or about 12 weeks.

This clonotype was sampled from an adult in good health. Material: peripheral blood, obtained on day 0 of AZD1222 vaccination.

CDR3 sequence (DNA): TGTGCCAGCAGTCTGGACCCGGGGGGTCAGCCCCAGCATTTT. Its protein is CASSLDPGGQPQHF. J is TRBJ1-5 and V is TRBV28; tentative D call: TRBD1 (5 bases). CDR1 MDHEN and CDR2 SYDVKM come from the germline V gene. Deletions cut 5 bases from V and 6 bases from J, with 14 bases between. This CDR3 contains 14 residues.